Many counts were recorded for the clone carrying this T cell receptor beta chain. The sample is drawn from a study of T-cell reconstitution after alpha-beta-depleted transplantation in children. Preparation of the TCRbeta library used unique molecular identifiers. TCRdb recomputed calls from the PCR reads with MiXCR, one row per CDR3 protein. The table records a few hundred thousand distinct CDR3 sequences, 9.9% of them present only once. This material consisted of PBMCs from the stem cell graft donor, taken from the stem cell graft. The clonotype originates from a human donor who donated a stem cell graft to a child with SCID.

CDR3 residues: CAISEGQSSNQPQHF. The CDR3 DNA sequence: TGTGCCATCAGTGAGGGACAGTCTAGCAATCAGCCCCAGCATTTT. The chain employs TRBV10-3 and TRBJ1-5, with D possibly TRBD1 on 6 matching bases. Germline CDR1 is ENHRY and CDR2 is SYGVKD. With 2 bases removed from V and 0 bases from J, the gap between germline ends came to 8 bases. The CDR3 length is 15 residues.